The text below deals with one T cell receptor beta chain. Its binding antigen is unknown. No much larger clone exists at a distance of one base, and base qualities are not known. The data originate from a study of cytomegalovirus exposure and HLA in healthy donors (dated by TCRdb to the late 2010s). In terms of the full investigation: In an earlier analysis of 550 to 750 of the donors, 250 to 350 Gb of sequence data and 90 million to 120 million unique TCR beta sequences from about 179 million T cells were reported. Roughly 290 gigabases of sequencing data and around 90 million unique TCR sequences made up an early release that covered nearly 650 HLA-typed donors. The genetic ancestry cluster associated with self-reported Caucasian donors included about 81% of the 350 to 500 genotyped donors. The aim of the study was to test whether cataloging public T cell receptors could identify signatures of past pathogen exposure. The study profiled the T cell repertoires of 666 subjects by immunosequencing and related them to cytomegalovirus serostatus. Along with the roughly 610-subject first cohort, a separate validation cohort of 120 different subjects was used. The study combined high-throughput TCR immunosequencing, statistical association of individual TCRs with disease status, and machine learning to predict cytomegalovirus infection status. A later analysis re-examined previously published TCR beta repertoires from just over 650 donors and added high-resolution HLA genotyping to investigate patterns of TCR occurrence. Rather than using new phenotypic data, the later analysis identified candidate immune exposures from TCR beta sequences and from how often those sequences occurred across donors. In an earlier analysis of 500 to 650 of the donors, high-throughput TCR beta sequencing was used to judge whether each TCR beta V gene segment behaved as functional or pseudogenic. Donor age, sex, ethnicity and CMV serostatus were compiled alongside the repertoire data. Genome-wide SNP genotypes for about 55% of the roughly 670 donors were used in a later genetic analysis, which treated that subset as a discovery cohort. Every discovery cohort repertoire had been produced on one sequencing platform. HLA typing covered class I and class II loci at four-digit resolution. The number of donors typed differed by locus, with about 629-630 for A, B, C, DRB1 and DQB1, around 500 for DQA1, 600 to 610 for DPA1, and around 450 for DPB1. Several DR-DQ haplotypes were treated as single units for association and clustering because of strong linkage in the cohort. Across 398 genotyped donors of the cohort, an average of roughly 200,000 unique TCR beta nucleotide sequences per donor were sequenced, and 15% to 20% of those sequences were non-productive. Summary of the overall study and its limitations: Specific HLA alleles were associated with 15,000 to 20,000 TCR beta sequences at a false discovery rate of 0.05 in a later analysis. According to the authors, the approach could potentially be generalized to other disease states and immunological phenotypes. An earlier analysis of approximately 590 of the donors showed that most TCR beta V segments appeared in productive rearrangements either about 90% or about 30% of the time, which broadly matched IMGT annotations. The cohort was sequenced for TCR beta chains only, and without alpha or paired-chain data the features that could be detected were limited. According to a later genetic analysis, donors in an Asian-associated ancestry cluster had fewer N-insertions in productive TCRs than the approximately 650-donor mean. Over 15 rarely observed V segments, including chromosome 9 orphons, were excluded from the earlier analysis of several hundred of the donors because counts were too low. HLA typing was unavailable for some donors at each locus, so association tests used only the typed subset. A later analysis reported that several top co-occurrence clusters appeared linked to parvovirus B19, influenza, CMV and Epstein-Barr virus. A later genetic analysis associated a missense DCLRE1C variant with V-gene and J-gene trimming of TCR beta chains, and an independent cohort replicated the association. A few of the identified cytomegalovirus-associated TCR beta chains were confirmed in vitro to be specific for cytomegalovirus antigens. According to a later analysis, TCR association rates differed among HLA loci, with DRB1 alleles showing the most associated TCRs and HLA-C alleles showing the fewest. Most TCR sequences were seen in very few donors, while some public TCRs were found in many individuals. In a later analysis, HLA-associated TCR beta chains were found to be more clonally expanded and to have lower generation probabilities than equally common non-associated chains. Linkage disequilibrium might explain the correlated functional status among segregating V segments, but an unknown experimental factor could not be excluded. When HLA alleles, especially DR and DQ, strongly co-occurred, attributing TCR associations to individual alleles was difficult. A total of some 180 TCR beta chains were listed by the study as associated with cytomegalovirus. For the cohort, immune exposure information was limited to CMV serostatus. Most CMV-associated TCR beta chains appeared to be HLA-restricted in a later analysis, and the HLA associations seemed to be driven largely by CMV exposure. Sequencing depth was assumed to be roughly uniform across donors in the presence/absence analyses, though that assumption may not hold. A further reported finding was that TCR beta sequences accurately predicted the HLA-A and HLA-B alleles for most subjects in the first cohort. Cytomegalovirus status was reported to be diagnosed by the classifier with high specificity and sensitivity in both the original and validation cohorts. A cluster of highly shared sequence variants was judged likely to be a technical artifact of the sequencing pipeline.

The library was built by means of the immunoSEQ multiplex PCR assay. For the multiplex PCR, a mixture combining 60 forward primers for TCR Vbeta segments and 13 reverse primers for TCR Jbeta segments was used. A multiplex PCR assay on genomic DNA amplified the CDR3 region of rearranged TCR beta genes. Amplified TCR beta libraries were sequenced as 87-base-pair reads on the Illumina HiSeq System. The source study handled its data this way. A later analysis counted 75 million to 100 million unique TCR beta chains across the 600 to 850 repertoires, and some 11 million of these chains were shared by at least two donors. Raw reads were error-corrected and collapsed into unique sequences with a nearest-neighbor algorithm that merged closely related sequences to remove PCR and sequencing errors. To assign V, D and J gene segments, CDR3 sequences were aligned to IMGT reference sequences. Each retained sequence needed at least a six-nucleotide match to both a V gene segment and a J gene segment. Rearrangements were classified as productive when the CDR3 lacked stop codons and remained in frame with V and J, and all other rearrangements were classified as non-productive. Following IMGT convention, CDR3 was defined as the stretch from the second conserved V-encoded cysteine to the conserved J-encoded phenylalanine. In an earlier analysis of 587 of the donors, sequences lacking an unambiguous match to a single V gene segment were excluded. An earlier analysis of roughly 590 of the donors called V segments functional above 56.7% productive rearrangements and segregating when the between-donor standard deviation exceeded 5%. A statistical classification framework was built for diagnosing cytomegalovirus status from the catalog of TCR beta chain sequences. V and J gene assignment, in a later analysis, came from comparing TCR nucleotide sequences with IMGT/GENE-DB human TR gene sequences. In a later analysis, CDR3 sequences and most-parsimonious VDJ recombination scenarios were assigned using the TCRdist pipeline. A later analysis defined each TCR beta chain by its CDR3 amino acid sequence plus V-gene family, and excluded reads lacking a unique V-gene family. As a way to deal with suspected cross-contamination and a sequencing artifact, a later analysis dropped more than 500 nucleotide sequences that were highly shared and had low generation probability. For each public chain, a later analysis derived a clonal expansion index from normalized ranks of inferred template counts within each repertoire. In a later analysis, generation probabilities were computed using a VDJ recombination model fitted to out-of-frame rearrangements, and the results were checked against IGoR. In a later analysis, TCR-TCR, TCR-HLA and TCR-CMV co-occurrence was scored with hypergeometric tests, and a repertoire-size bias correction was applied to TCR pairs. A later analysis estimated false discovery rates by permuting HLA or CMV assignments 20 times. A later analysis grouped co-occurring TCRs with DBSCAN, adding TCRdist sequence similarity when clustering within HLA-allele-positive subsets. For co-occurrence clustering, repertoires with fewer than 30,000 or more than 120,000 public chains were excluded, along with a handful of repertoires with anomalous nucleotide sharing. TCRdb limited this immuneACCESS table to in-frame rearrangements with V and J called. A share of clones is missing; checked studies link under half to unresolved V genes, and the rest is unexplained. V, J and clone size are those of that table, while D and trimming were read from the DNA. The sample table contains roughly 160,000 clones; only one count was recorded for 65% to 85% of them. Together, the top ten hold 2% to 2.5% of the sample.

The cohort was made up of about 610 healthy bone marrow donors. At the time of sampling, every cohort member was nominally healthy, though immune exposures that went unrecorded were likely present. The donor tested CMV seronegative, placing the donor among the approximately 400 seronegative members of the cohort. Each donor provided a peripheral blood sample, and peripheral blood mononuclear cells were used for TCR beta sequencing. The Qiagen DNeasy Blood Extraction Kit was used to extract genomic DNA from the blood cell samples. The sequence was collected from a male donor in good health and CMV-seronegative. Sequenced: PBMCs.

The nucleotide sequence is given as TGTGCCAGCAGTCTCTGGGCCGGGACTAGCCCTGAGCAGTACTTC. This codes for CASSLWAGTSPEQYF. This receptor chain uses TRBV5-4 and TRBJ2-7; TRBD2 lines up with 9 middle nucleotides. V is cut back by 5 bases and J by 7 bases, with 13 bases in the junction unmatched. For CDR1 and CDR2, the germline V gene (reference sequence) lists SGHNT and YYREEE. The CDR3, cysteine through phenylalanine, is 15 amino acids long. Just the 45-base CDR3 DNA is kept, in frame starting at base 1.